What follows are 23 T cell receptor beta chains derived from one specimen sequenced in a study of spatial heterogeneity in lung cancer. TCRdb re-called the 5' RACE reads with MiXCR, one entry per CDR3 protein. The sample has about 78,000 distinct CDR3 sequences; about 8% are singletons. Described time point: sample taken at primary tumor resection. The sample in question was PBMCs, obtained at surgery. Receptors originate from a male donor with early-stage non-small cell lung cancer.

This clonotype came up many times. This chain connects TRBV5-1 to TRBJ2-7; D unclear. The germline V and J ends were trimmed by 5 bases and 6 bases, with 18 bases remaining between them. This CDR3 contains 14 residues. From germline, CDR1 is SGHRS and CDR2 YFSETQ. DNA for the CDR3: TGCGCCAGCAGTCCCTCCCGGACGACGGGCGAGCAGTACTTC. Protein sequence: CASSPSRTTGEQYF.

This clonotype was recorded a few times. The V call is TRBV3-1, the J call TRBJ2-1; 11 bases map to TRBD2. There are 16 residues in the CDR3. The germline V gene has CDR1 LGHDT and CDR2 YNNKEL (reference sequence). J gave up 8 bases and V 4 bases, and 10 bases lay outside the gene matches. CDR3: CASSPSLAGGLHEQFF. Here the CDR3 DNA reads TGTGCCAGCAGCCCCTCTCTAGCGGGAGGCCTTCATGAGCAGTTCTTC.

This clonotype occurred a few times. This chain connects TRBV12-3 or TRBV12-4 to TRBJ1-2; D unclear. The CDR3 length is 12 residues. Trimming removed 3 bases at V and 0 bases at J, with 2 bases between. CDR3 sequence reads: CASSLTNYGYTF. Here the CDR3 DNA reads TGTGCCAGCAGTTTGACTAACTATGGCTACACCTTC.

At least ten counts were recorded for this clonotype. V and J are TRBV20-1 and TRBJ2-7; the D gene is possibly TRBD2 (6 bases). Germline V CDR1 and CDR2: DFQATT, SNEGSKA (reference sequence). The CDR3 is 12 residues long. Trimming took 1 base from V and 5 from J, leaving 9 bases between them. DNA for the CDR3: TGCAGTGCTAGAGGGGACTCTCACGAGCAGTACTTC. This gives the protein CSARGDSHEQYF.

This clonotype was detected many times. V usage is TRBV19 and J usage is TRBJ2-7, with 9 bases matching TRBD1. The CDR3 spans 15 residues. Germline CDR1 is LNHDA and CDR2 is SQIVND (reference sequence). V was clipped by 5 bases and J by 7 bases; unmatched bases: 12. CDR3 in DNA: TGTGCCAGTAGTCTACGGACAGGGGCCTTTTTGGAGCAGTACTTC. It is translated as CASSLRTGAFLEQYF.

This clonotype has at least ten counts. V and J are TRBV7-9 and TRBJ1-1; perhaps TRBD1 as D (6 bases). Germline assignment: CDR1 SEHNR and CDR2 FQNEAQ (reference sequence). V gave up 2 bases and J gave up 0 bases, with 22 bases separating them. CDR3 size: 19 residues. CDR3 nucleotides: TGTGCCAGCAGCTTAATACAGGGAGCTCATCTCGACATGAACACTGAAGCTTTCTTT. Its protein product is CASSLIQGAHLDMNTEAFF.

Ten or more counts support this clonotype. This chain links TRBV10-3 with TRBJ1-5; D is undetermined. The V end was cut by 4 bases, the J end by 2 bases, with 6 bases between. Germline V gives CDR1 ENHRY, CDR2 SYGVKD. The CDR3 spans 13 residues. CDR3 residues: CAISVEGNQPQHF. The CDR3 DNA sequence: TGTGCCATCAGTGTTGAGGGCAATCAGCCCCAGCATTTT.

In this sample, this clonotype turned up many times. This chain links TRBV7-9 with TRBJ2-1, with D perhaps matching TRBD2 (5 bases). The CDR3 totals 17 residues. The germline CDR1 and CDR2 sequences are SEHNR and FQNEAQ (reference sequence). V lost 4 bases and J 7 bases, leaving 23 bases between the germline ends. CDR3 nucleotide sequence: TGTGCCAGCAGCTCGGGCCCCATTGGAGCGGCCCAGAATGAGCAGTTCTTC. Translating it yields CASSSGPIGAAQNEQFF. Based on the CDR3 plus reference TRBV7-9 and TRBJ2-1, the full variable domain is DTGVSQNPRHKITKRGQNVTFRCDPISEHNRLYWYRQTLGQGPEFLTYFQNEAQLEKSRLLSDRFSAERPKGSFSTLEIQRTEQGDSAMYLCASSSGPIGAAQNEQFFGPGTRLTVL.

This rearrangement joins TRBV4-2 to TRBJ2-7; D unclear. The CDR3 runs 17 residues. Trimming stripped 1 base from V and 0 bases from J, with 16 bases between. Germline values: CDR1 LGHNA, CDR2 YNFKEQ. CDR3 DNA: TGTGCCAGCAGCCAAGGGAGAGACCAGTTTCTCTCCTACGAGCAGTACTTC. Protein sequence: CASSQGRDQFLSYEQYF.

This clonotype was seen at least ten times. The CDR3 is CASSEFRRSSTDTQYF. CDR3 DNA: TGTGCCAGCAGTGAATTCCGCAGGAGTAGTACAGATACGCAGTATTTT. The rearrangement uses TRBV6-1 and TRBJ2-3; D not certain. The CDR3 has 16 residues. Germline V gene sequence: CDR1 MNHNS, CDR2 SASEGT. The germline V and J ends were trimmed by 2 bases and 3 bases, with 15 bases remaining between them.

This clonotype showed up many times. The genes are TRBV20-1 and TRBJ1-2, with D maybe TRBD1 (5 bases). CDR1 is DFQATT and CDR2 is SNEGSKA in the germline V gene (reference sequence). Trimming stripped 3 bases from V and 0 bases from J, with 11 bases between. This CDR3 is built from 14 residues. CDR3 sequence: CSARGRPPNYGYTF. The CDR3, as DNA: TGCAGTGCTAGGGGACGACCCCCTAACTATGGCTACACCTTC.

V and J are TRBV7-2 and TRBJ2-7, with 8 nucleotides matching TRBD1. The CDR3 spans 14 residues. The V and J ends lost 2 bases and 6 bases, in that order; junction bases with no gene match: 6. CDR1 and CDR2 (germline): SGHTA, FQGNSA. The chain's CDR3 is CASSLKGGTGEQYF. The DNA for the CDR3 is TGTGCCAGCAGCTTAAAGGGCGGGACAGGCGAGCAGTACTTC.

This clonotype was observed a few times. Written as DNA, the CDR3 is TGTGCCAGCAGTAAGCGACAAACCATAGAGACCCAGTACTTC. As protein: CASSKRQTIETQYF. V gene TRBV7-9 combines with J gene TRBJ2-5; no firm D call. The CDR3 loop spans 14 amino acids. The germline V gene encodes CDR1 SEHNR and CDR2 FQNEAQ (reference sequence). Between the trimmed V and J ends, which lost 6 bases and 4 bases, there was a span of 15 bases.

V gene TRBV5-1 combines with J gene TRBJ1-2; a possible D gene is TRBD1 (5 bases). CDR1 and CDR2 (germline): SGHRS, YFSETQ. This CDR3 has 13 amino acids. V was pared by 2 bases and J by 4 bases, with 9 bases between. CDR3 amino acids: CASSFRQGYGYTF. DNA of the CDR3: TGCGCCAGCAGCTTTAGGCAGGGCTATGGCTACACCTTC.

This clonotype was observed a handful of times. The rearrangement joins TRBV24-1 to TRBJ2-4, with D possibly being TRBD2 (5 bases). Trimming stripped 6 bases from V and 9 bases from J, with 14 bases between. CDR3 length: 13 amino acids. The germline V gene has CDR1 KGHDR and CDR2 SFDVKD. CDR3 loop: CATSPDEGGIQYF. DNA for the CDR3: TGTGCCACCAGTCCGGATGAGGGCGGCATTCAGTACTTC.

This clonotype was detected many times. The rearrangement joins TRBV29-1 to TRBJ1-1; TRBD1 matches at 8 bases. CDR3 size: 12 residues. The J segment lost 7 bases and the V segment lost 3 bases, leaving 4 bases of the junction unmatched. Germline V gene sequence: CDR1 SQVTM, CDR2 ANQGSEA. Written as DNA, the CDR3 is TGCAGCGTTGACCAACAGGGGGGTGAAGCTTTCTTT. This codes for CSVDQQGGEAFF.

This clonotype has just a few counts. The chain's CDR3 is CASRPLLANNNEQFF. CDR3 nucleotide sequence: TGTGCCAGCAGGCCCCTTCTAGCGAATAACAATGAGCAGTTCTTC. The chain uses TRBV7-9 and TRBJ2-1, with D perhaps matching TRBD2 (6 bases). CDR1 and CDR2 (germline): SEHNR, FQNEAQ (reference sequence). The CDR3 runs 15 residues. V gave up 6 bases and J gave up 5 bases, with 17 bases separating them.

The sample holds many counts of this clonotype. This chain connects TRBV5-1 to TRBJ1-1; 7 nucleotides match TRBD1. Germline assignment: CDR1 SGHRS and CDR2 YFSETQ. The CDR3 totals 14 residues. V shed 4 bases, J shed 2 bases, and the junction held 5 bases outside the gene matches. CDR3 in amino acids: CASSPGQTNTEAFF. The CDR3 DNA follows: TGCGCCAGCAGCCCGGGACAGACTAACACTGAAGCTTTCTTT.

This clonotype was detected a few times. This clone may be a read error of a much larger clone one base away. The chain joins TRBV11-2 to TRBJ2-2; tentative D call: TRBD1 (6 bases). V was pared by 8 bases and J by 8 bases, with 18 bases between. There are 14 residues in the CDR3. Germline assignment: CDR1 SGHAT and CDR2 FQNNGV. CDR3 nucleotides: TGTGCCAGCGAACTCACAGGGATCAGAGGGGAGCTGTTTTTT. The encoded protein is CASELTGIRGELFF.

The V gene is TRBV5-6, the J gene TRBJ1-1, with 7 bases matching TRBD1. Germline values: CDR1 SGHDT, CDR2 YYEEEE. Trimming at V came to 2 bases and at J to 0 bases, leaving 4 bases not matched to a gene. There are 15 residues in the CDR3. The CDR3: CASSFLGQMNTEAFF. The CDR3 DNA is TGTGCCAGCAGCTTCCTGGGACAGATGAACACTGAAGCTTTCTTT. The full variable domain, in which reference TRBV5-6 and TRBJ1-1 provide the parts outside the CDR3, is DAGVTQSPTHLIKTRGQQVTLRCSPKSGHDTVSWYQQALGQGPQFIFQYYEEEERQRGNFPDRFSGHQFPNYSSELNVNALLLGDSALYLCASSFLGQMNTEAFFGQGTRLTVV.

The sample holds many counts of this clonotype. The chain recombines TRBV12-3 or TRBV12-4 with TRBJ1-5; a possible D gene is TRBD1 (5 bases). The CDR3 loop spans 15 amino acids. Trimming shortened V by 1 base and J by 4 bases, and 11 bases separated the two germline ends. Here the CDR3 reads CASSLGGLLNQPQHF. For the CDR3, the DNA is TGTGCCAGCAGTTTAGGGGGACTCCTAAATCAGCCCCAGCATTTT.

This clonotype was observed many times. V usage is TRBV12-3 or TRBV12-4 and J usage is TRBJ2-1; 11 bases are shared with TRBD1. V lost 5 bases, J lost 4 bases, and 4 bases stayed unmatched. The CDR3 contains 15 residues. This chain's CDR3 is CASSRDRGSYNEQFF. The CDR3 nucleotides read TGTGCCAGCAGTCGGGACAGGGGGTCTTACAATGAGCAGTTCTTC.

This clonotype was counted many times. As DNA, the CDR3 is TGTGCCAGCAGCCGTCGGGACACCTCTCTGGGGTATTCACCCCTCCACTTT. Encoded protein: CASSRRDTSLGYSPLHF. The chain carries TRBV14 and TRBJ1-6; tentative D call: TRBD1 (6 bases). Trimming took 4 bases from V and 8 from J, leaving 21 bases between them. In germline, CDR1 is SGHDN, CDR2 FVKESK. There are 17 residues in the CDR3.